One sample yielded the 23 T cell receptor beta chains listed below, sequenced in a study of spatial heterogeneity in lung cancer. Notes on the study in general: Mutation counts in tumors were tracked by counts of expanded intratumoral alpha and beta TCRs.

TCRdb passed the 5' RACE reads through MiXCR, listing each CDR3 protein once. The sample lists 6,000 or so distinct CDR3 sequences, roughly 16% seen once, with roughly 15% in the top ten. Time point in this sample: sample taken at primary tumor resection. Their antigens are not known. The source material was lung tumor tissue, sampled at surgery. These receptors all stem from a male donor with early-stage non-small cell lung cancer.

By share, this clonotype ranks as medium-sized. The J gene is TRBJ1-1, the V gene TRBV20-1; D ambiguous. Trimming cost V 5 bases and J 3 bases, with 19 bases left between them. Germline CDR1 is DFQATT and CDR2 is SNEGSKA (reference sequence). CDR3 length: 15 amino acids. DNA of the CDR3: TGCAGTGCTCAATCCGTGGGAGGGTTGGACACTGAAGCTTTCTTT. Residues: CSAQSVGGLDTEAFF.

By sample share, this clonotype is medium-sized (0.01 to 0.1%). The chain joins TRBV5-1 to TRBJ2-1; possible D gene TRBD2, 5 bases. Trimming stripped 3 bases from V and 4 bases from J, with 14 bases between. Looked up from germline, CDR1 is SGHRS and CDR2 is YFSETQ. This CDR3 contains 15 residues. CDR3 bases: TGCGCCAGCAGCTCCGAGGGTCGGCAGTACAATGAGCAGTTCTTC. This gives the protein CASSSEGRQYNEQFF.

This clonotype is deemed medium-sized (0.01 to 0.1%). CDR3 sequence (DNA): TGTGCCAGCAGTCTCCACGGGACAGGAACCGGGGAGCTGTTTTTT. Translation gives CASSLHGTGTGELFF. The rearrangement uses TRBV28 and TRBJ2-2, with 8 bases that match TRBD1. Germline lookup yields CDR1 MDHEN and CDR2 SYDVKM. The V gene end was trimmed by 5 bases and the J gene end by 5 bases; junction bases not matched to a gene: 7. This CDR3 is 15 amino acids long.

Ten or more counts support this clonotype. This chain joins TRBV7-6 and TRBJ2-5, with 10 bases that match TRBD2. This CDR3 is 17 amino acids long. Trimming removed 6 bases from V and 2 bases from J; junction bases left unmatched: 12. Germline lookup yields CDR1 SGHVS and CDR2 FNYEAQ. DNA for the CDR3: TGTGCCAGCAGATTCGGAGGGGCTAGCGGGGGTCAAGAGACCCAGTACTTC. This sequence encodes CASRFGGASGGQETQYF.

This clonotype was detected only a few times. This chain uses TRBV3-1 with TRBJ2-7, with D possibly TRBD1 on 5 matching bases. Trimming took off 5 bases at V and 4 bases at J, with 9 bases between the two ends. Germline CDR1 is LGHDT and CDR2 is YNNKEL (reference sequence). The CDR3 extends over 12 amino acids. CDR3 protein: CASSVTDYEQYF. The CDR3 DNA follows: TGTGCCAGCAGCGTGACAGATTACGAGCAGTACTTC.

There are many counts of this clonotype. The CDR3 bases are TGTGCCAGCACCGAGTACGGGACAGCTAATCAAGAGACCCAGTACTTC. As protein: CASTEYGTANQETQYF. The chain joins TRBV12-3 or TRBV12-4 to TRBJ2-5; TRBD1 matches 7 bases. Trimming at V came to 7 bases and at J to 2 bases, leaving 13 bases not matched to a gene. This CDR3 region has 16 residues.

This clonotype was counted at least ten times. This chain joins TRBV4-2 and TRBJ1-5; no definite D call. Trimming removed 3 bases at V and 0 bases at J, with 9 bases between. The CDR3 runs 15 residues. Germline assignment: CDR1 LGHNA and CDR2 YNFKEQ. CDR3 in DNA: TGTGCCAGCAGCCACGTTGGAGATAGCAATCAGCCCCAGCATTTT. Amino acids: CASSHVGDSNQPQHF.

The sample holds many counts of this clonotype. The chain recombines TRBV6-2 or TRBV6-3 with TRBJ1-5; no firm D call. CDR1 and CDR2 from the germline V gene are MNHEY and SVGEGT. This CDR3 spans 13 amino acids. V was pared by 2 bases and J by 7 bases, with 9 bases between. CDR3 sequence reads: CASSYGEGQPQHF. The CDR3 DNA follows: TGTGCCAGCAGTTACGGTGAGGGCCAGCCCCAGCATTTT.

This clonotype is medium-sized (0.01 to 0.1%). The chain carries TRBV28 and TRBJ2-1; a weak D match, TRBD2 (5 bases). The V end lost 5 bases, the J end lost 0 bases, and 17 bases lay between the germline ends. Germline CDR1 MDHEN, CDR2 SYDVKM. CDR3 length: 17 amino acids. CDR3: CASSPIFLGSSYNEQFF. In DNA form, the CDR3 reads TGTGCCAGCAGTCCAATTTTCCTAGGGAGCTCCTACAATGAGCAGTTCTTC.

This clonotype was detected many times. The chain combines TRBV5-5 with TRBJ1-1; 7 bases agree with TRBD1. This CDR3 has 15 amino acids. V lost 0 bases and J lost 4; bases outside the gene matches: 6. Germline V gene lookup returns CDR1 SGHKS and CDR2 YYEKEE (reference sequence). CDR3 bases: TGTGCCAGCAGCTTGGAAGACAGGGCGGGCACTGAAGCTTTCTTT. Translated: CASSLEDRAGTEAFF.

V usage is TRBV12-5 and J usage is TRBJ1-1; tentative D call: TRBD1 (5 bases). Deletions cut 0 bases from V and 4 bases from J, with 6 bases between. This CDR3 is 13 amino acids long. CDR1 and CDR2 from the germline V gene are LGHNT and FRNRAP. CDR3 in amino acids: CASGLVGVTEAFF. CDR3 nucleotide sequence: TGTGCTAGTGGTTTGGTAGGGGTCACTGAAGCTTTCTTT.

This clonotype has just a few counts. The DNA of the CDR3 is TGTGCCAGCAGTTCACATACAGGGAATGAGCAGTTCTTC. Translating gives CASSSHTGNEQFF. The V call is TRBV12-3 or TRBV12-4, the J call TRBJ2-1, with a weak D call TRBD1 (6 bases). The V end was cut by 4 bases, the J end by 7 bases, with 11 bases between. The CDR3 is 13 amino acids.

This clonotype was counted between two and nine times. V usage is TRBV5-5 and J usage is TRBJ2-3, with 11 bases aligning to TRBD2. Germline lookup yields CDR1 SGHKS and CDR2 YYEKEE (reference sequence). With 0 bases clipped from V and 5 bases from J, the junction kept 11 bases outside the gene matches. The CDR3 is 18 amino acids. The CDR3 loop is CASSLGASGGPTGDTQYF. The CDR3 coding sequence is TGTGCCAGCAGCTTGGGAGCTAGCGGGGGGCCAACAGGAGATACGCAGTATTTT.

This clonotype is judged medium-sized. V usage is TRBV21-1 and J usage is TRBJ2-7; TRBD2, the table's D call, was not compared with the DNA. TRBV21-1 corresponds to a pseudogene. The CDR3 is made up of 13 amino acids. The CDR3 DNA reads TGTGCCAGCAGCGTCCGGACTTCGTCCGAGCAGTACTTC. Its translation: CASSVRTSSEQYF.

The sample holds many counts of this clonotype. The V call is TRBV5-4, the J call TRBJ2-2, with a tentative D call TRBD2 (5 bases). This CDR3 contains 15 residues. Deletions cut 7 bases from V and 0 bases from J, with 13 bases between. The germline V gene has CDR1 SGHNT and CDR2 YYREEE (reference sequence). This chain's CDR3 is CASAAGLANTGELFF. The CDR3 nucleotides read TGTGCCAGCGCGGCGGGCCTAGCGAACACCGGGGAGCTGTTTTTT.

In its sample, this clonotype ranks as medium-sized. The V and J genes are TRBV7-8 and TRBJ2-7; either TRBD1 or TRBD2 may supply D (5 bases each). The CDR3 totals 15 residues. Trimming stripped 7 bases from V and 2 bases from J, with 18 bases between. Looked up from germline, CDR1 is SGHVS and CDR2 is FQNEAQ. CDR3 nucleotide sequence: TGTGCCAGCACCAAAGAAGCCGGGACCACCTACGAGCAGTACTTC. Translated: CASTKEAGTTYEQYF.

This clonotype has at least ten counts. The chain couples TRBV20-1 to TRBJ2-5, with D unresolved. Trimming stripped 0 bases from V and 0 bases from J, with 5 bases between. The germline V gene has CDR1 DFQATT and CDR2 SNEGSKA (reference sequence). The CDR3 extends over 13 amino acids. DNA for the CDR3: TGCAGTGCTAGAGACAATTACCAAGAGACCCAGTACTTC. This sequence encodes CSARDNYQETQYF.

In this sample, this clonotype is medium-sized. This chain uses TRBV6-5 with TRBJ1-6; D is possibly TRBD1 (5 bases). There are 15 residues in the CDR3. V gave up 0 bases and J gave up 6 bases, with 9 bases separating them. Germline V gene sequence: CDR1 MNHEY, CDR2 SVGAGI. The CDR3 protein is CASSYSGRGNSPLHF. CDR3 sequence (DNA): TGTGCCAGCAGTTACTCTGGGAGGGGTAATTCACCCCTCCACTTT.

This clonotype is medium-sized. The rearrangement joins TRBV12-2 to TRBJ2-7; the table's D gene call, TRBD1, was not cross checked with the DNA. TRBV12-2 is classified as a pseudogene. The CDR3 consists of 16 residues. CDR3 region: CASRFQGQRNSYEQYF. DNA for the CDR3: TGTGCAAGTCGCTTCCAGGGACAACGCAACTCCTACGAGCAGTACTTC.

This clonotype was seen at least ten times. The V call is TRBV18, the J call TRBJ2-5, with 7 bases matching TRBD2. The germline V gene has CDR1 KGHSH and CDR2 LQKENI. Trimming removed 0 bases from V and 1 base from J; junction bases left unmatched: 2. The CDR3 has 15 amino acids. CDR3 coding DNA: TGTGCCAGCTCACCACCCGGGGGGACCCAAGAGACCCAGTACTTC. Translating it yields CASSPPGGTQETQYF.

The chain uses TRBV29-1 and TRBJ1-6; 9 positions match TRBD1. The CDR3 loop spans 14 amino acids. Germline trimming cut 5 bases from V and 3 bases from J; bases unmatched to any gene: 2. Germline CDR1 is SQVTM and CDR2 is ANQGSEA. The CDR3 spells CSVRDRDYNSPLHF. CDR3 DNA: TGCAGCGTTCGGGACAGGGACTATAATTCACCCCTCCACTTT.

Sample share makes this clonotype medium-sized (0.01 to 0.1%). The chain couples TRBV28 to TRBJ2-6, with 7 bases fitting TRBD2. Germline CDR1 MDHEN, CDR2 SYDVKM. The CDR3 has 17 amino acids. The J segment lost 1 base and the V segment lost 8 bases, leaving 11 bases of the junction unmatched. CDR3 bases: TGTGCCAGCCGCCCCCAAGCGGGATTGTCTGGGGCCAACGTCCTGACTTTC. Translated: CASRPQAGLSGANVLTF.

This sequence joins TRBV29-1 and TRBJ2-3; 7 bases are a match to TRBD1. The CDR3 sequence is 15 residues long. Germline values: CDR1 SQVTM, CDR2 ANQGSEA. V lost 6 bases and J lost 3; bases outside the gene matches: 12. CDR3 loop: CSVLDRVGHTDTQYF. The DNA of the CDR3 is TGCAGCGTCCTAGACAGGGTCGGTCATACAGATACGCAGTATTTT.